This T cell receptor beta chain stems from a study of memory CD4+ T cells and cytomegalovirus serostatus. Study-wide findings and caveats: Suggested: most of the CMV-linked TCR signature lies in CD4+ memory cells. CD4+ memory repertoires contained about 40% of the roughly 150 reported CMV TCRbeta sequences.

In regard to this clone: Antigen: not known.

From germline, CDR1 is SGHNT and CDR2 YENEEA. Trimming pared 1 base from V and 3 bases from J, leaving 10 bases between. The CDR3 is made up of 14 amino acids. Single viable CD3+CD4+CD8-CD45RO+ cells were sorted as the memory CD4+ T cells. Serum IgG to CMV pp150, pp28, p38 and p52 defined serostatus. In the authors' methods: After removing out-of-frame reads, over 2 million distinct TCRbeta sequences remained. The data were produced by immunoSEQ multiplex PCR, yet TCRdb's version contains in-frame clones alone and is incomplete. V, J and clone size were drawn from that table, and D and trimming were deduced from the DNA. The repertoire consists of some 46,000 clones, with 70% to 80% occurring once and the leading ten covering 1% to 1.3%.

The V call is TRBV11-3, the J call TRBJ2-7, with D possibly being TRBD1 (6 bases). The TCR was taken from an adult in good health and CMV-seronegative. The sample consisted of memory CD4+ T cells from blood. The CDR3 DNA sequence: TGTGCCAGCAGCTTAGGAGGGACAAGCTACGAGCAGTACTTC. Encoded protein: CASSLGGTSYEQYF.